A single sample gave rise to the 16 T cell receptor beta chains below, sequenced in a study of cytomegalovirus exposure and HLA in healthy donors. Sequencing was performed with immunoSEQ multiplex PCR; in TCRdb, only in-frame clones are kept and a portion is missing. This sample has about 360,000 clones; 86% occur once, and the top ten carry roughly 0.83%. Sequenced: PBMCs. The receptors were gathered from a woman under 30 in good health and CMV-seronegative.

The chain combines TRBV25-1 with TRBJ2-3, with 9 bases identical to TRBD2. J was trimmed by 2 bases and V by 1 base; bases with no gene match: 7. CDR1 and CDR2 from the germline V gene are MGHDK and SYGVNS. CDR3 length: 17 amino acids. The CDR3 DNA follows: TGTGCCAGCAGTGAATTTGGGCTAGCGGGGATCACAGATACGCAGTATTTT. It encodes CASSEFGLAGITDTQYF.

The chain has TRBV18 and TRBJ1-1; D gene ambiguous. The germline V and J ends were trimmed by 6 bases and 1 base, with 12 bases remaining between them. The CDR3 spans 14 residues. CDR1 is KGHSH and CDR2 is LQKENI in the germline V gene. CDR3 sequence reads: CASSPLSGNTEAFF. In DNA form, the CDR3 reads TGTGCCAGCTCCCCCCTTTCAGGGAACACTGAAGCTTTCTTT.

CDR3 nucleotides: TGTGCCAGCAGTCCTCTGGGACAGGGGGACACTGAAGCTTTCTTT. Translated: CASSPLGQGDTEAFF. The chain employs TRBV27 and TRBJ1-1; 11 nucleotides line up with TRBD1. This CDR3 is built from 15 residues. V gave up 5 bases and J gave up 3 bases; unmatched junction bases: 5. Looked up from germline, CDR1 is MNHEY and CDR2 is SMNVEV (reference sequence).

V and J are TRBV7-3 and TRBJ1-1, with D perhaps matching TRBD1 (5 bases). This CDR3 is 13 amino acids long. Germline values: CDR1 SGHTA, CDR2 FQGTGA. V lost 3 bases and J 2 bases, leaving 7 bases between the germline ends. The CDR3 reads CASSFGTNTEAFF. DNA of the CDR3: TGTGCCAGCAGCTTCGGGACTAACACTGAAGCTTTCTTT.

This chain connects TRBV7-7 to TRBJ2-5; 12 bases align to TRBD2. V lost 5 bases to trimming and J lost 3 bases; unmatched junction nucleotides: 4. The CDR3 runs 15 residues. Germline lookup yields CDR1 SSHAT and CDR2 FNYEAQ (reference sequence). The CDR3 nucleotides are TGTGCCAGCAGCCCCCGGACTAGCGGGAAAGAGACCCAGTACTTC. Amino acid sequence: CASSPRTSGKETQYF.

This chain links TRBV6-5 with TRBJ2-3; D not certain. This CDR3 is 13 amino acids long. V was pared by 8 bases and J by 0 bases, with 9 bases between. Looked up from germline, CDR1 is MNHEY and CDR2 is SVGAGI. DNA of the CDR3: TGTGCCAGCCAGCGCACTAGCACAGATACGCAGTATTTT. Amino acid sequence: CASQRTSTDTQYF.

The J gene is TRBJ2-5, the V gene TRBV9; 7 nucleotides agree with TRBD2. The CDR3 is 15 residues long. The V segment lost 7 bases and the J segment 2 bases; nucleotides outside the gene matches: 11. Germline assignment: CDR1 SGDLS and CDR2 YYNGEE. CDR3 DNA sequence: TGTGCCAGCCAGCGGGGACTCGACACTCAAGAGACCCAGTACTTC. Amino acids: CASQRGLDTQETQYF.

J is TRBJ2-7 and V is TRBV2; 14 nucleotides match TRBD2. CDR1 is SNHLY, CDR2 FYNNEI, per germline. CDR3 length equals 15 residues. Unmatched junction bases numbered 6, after V lost 4 bases and J lost 7 bases. This chain's CDR3 is CASSAGLAGGWEQYF. In nucleotides, the CDR3 is TGTGCCAGCAGTGCCGGACTAGCGGGAGGATGGGAGCAGTACTTC.

V is TRBV7-9 and J is TRBJ1-1; 9 positions match TRBD1. Losses at the gene ends were 2 bases for V and 2 bases for J; bases not matched to a gene: 6. CDR3 length: 16 amino acids. The germline gives CDR1 SEHNR, CDR2 FQNEAQ (reference sequence). CDR3 sequence reads: CASSLPGTGSNTEAFF. For the CDR3, the DNA is TGTGCCAGCAGCTTACCGGGGACAGGGTCAAACACTGAAGCTTTCTTT.

The chain carries TRBV27 and TRBJ2-3, with TRBD2 matching 11 bases. Germline values: CDR1 MNHEY, CDR2 SMNVEV (reference sequence). V was pared by 6 bases and J by 2 bases, with 7 bases of the junction left unmatched. This CDR3 has 16 amino acids. CDR3 in amino acids: CASRPIAGGITDTQYF. The CDR3 region has the DNA TGTGCCAGCAGACCAATAGCGGGGGGGATCACAGATACGCAGTATTTT.

The genes are TRBV28 and TRBJ2-7; perhaps TRBD2 as D (6 bases). Germline V gives CDR1 MDHEN, CDR2 SYDVKM. V was trimmed by 0 bases and J by 3 bases, leaving 9 bases between them. The CDR3 covers 14 residues. The CDR3 sequence is CASSLWSSGYEQYF. CDR3 bases: TGTGCCAGCAGTTTATGGAGTAGCGGCTACGAGCAGTACTTC.

This CDR3 reads CAWSVGVLAKNIQYF. DNA for the CDR3: TGTGCCTGGAGTGTAGGGGTCCTAGCCAAAAACATTCAGTACTTC. This chain joins TRBV30 and TRBJ2-4; TRBD1 might be the D (5 bases). V lost 0 bases and J 0 bases, leaving 9 bases between the germline ends. Germline V gene data show CDR1 as GTSNPN and CDR2 as SVGIG (reference sequence). The CDR3 runs 15 residues.

The chain has TRBV28 and TRBJ1-4; a possible D gene is TRBD1 (6 bases). V was trimmed by 3 bases and J by 8 bases, leaving 16 bases between them. CDR3 size: 15 residues. Germline CDR1 reads MDHEN; CDR2 reads SYDVKM. The CDR3, as DNA: TGTGCCAGCAGTTTCGGGTTGGGGGCCCGGGAAAAACTGTTTTTT. It is translated as CASSFGLGAREKLFF.

This clone was detected once. The V and J genes are TRBV4-1 and TRBJ1-2; TRBD1 agrees at 7 bases. The V and J ends lost 0 bases and 4 bases, in that order; junction bases with no gene match: 5. The CDR3 runs to 15 residues. Germline V gene lookup returns CDR1 MGHRA and CDR2 YSYEKL. The CDR3 region is CASSQDEAGGYGYTF. In DNA form, the CDR3 reads TGCGCCAGCAGCCAAGATGAGGCAGGGGGCTATGGCTACACCTTC.

The chain is built from TRBV28 and TRBJ2-7, with 7 bases fitting TRBD1. CDR3 size: 14 residues. V shed 3 bases, J shed 2 bases, and the junction held 4 bases outside the gene matches. Germline-derived CDR1 and CDR2 are MDHEN and SYDVKM. The CDR3 DNA reads TGTGCCAGCAGTTTCGGGACAGATCCCTACGAGCAGTACTTC. Protein product: CASSFGTDPYEQYF.

The chain has TRBV7-3 and TRBJ2-2; TRBD1 matches 7 bases. V trimming: 1 base; J trimming: 6 bases; junction bases outside the gene matches: 11. The CDR3 loop spans 17 amino acids. Germline loops: CDR1 SGHTA, CDR2 FQGTGA. The CDR3: CASSLIPQDRIPGELFF. The CDR3 bases are TGTGCCAGCAGCTTAATTCCCCAGGACAGGATCCCCGGGGAGCTGTTTTTT.